This T cell receptor (beta chain) appears in the sequencing data of a study of T cells expressing NK-cell markers. For the study at large: HCMV seropositivity characterized seven of the eight sequenced donors, and seronegativity one.

There are 14 residues in the CDR3. CDR1 is SGHTA and CDR2 is FQGNSA in the germline V gene. Reprocessing the 5' RACE reads, TCRdb reports a single entry for every CDR3 protein and omits DNA. The sample totals 350,000 to 500,000 distinct CDR3 sequences. Study-wide results and caveats: Among CD8+ T cells from six donors, dominant NKG2C+ clonotypes accounted for about 1.0-7.0%. The CD3+CD56-NKG2C+ fraction was also led by these clonotypes in a few donors.

To note about this clonotype: What it binds is unknown.

Material for sequencing was blood T cells: a sorted CD56 or NKG2C T cell subset, CD4+ or CD8+ T cells, or bulk PBMC T cells (not recorded which). The rearrangement joins TRBV7-2 to TRBJ2-3; TCRdb proposes TRBD1, but this gene call is untestable without DNA. The sequence came from a woman between 18 and 69 years old in good health. The CDR3 protein is CASSWDTGTDTQYF.